This record concerns one TCR beta chain sequence. The data were taken from a study of cytomegalovirus exposure and HLA in healthy donors. TCRdb's copy holds only in-frame clones and misses some; the assay was immunoSEQ multiplex PCR. The sample contains about 130,000 clones, around nine tenths of which appear only once. The CDR3 is 14 residues long. Germline trimming cut 6 bases from V and 4 bases from J; bases unmatched to any gene: 1. From germline, CDR1 is MNHNS and CDR2 SASEGT. The sequenced sample consisted of PBMCs. The receptor was derived from a woman in her late teens or twenties in good health and CMV-seronegative. The chain combines TRBV6-1 with TRBJ2-2, with 11 bases fitting TRBD2. In nucleotides, the CDR3 is TGTGCCAGCAGGGGACTAGCGGCCACCGGGGAGCTGTTTTTT. Translating it yields CASRGLAATGELFF.